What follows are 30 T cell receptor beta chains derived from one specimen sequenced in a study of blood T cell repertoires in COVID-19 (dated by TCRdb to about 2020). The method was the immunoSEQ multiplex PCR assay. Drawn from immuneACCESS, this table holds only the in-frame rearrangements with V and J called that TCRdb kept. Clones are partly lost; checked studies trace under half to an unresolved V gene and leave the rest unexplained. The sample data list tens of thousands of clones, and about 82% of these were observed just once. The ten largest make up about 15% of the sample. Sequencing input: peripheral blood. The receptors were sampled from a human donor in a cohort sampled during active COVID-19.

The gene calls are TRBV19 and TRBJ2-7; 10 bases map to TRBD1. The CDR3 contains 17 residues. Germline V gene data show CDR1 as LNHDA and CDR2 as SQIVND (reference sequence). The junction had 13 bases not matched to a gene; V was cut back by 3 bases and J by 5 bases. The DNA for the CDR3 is TGTGCCAGTAGTATGTTTGCGGTCGACAGGGGGCTGGACGAGCAGTACTTC. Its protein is CASSMFAVDRGLDEQYF.

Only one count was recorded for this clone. As DNA, the CDR3 is TGCGCCAGCAGATCCCCCGGGGAGGGCTACGAGCAGTACTTC. Protein product: CASRSPGEGYEQYF. This chain connects TRBV5-1 to TRBJ2-7; 7 nucleotides line up with TRBD2. Germline-derived CDR1 and CDR2 are SGHRS and YFSETQ. Trimming removed 5 bases from V and 3 bases from J; junction bases left unmatched: 8. The CDR3 covers 14 residues. Together with reference TRBV5-1 and TRBJ2-7, the CDR3 gives the full variable domain: KAGVTQTPRYLIKTRGQQVTLSCSPISGHRSVSWYQQTPGQGLQFLFEYFSETQRNKGNFPGRFSGRQFSNSRSEMNVSTLELGDSALYLCASRSPGEGYEQYFGPGTRLTVT.

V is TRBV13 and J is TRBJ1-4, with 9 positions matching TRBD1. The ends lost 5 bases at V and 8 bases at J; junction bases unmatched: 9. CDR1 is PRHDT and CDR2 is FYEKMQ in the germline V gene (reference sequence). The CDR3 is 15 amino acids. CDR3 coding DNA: TGTGCCAGCAGCCTAACCGGGACAGGGAAGGAAAAACTGTTTTTT. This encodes CASSLTGTGKEKLFF.

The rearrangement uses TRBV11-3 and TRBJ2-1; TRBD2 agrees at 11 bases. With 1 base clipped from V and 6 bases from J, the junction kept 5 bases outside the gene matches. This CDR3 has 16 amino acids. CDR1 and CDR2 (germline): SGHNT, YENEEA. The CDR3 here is CASSLVAGGPFNEQFF. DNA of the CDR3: TGTGCCAGCAGCTTAGTAGCGGGGGGGCCCTTCAATGAGCAGTTCTTC.

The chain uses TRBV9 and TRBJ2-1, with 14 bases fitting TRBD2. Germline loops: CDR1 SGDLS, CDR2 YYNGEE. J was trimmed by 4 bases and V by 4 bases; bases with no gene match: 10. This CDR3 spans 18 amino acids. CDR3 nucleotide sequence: TGTGCCAGCAGCACACCGACTAGCGGGGGGGCCGGTTACAATGAGCAGTTCTTC. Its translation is CASSTPTSGGAGYNEQFF.

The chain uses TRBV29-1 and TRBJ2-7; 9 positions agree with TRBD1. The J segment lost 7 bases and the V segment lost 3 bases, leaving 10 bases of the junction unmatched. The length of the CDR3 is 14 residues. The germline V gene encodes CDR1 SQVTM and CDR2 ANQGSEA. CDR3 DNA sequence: TGCAGCGTTGATGACAGGACAGGGGATAGGGAGCAGTACTTC. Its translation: CSVDDRTGDREQYF.

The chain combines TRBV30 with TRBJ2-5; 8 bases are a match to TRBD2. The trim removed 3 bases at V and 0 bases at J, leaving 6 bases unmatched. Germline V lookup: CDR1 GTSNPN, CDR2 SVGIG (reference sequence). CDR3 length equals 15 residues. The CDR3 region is CAWRRGEVNQETQYF. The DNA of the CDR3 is TGTGCCTGGAGGCGGGGGGAGGTGAACCAAGAGACCCAGTACTTC.

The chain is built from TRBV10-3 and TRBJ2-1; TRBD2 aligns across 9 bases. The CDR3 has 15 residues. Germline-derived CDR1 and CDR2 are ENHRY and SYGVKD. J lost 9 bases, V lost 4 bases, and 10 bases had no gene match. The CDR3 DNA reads TGTGCCATCAGTGGTAGTAGCGGGAGAGGGAGTGAGCAGTTCTTC. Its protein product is CAISGSSGRGSEQFF.

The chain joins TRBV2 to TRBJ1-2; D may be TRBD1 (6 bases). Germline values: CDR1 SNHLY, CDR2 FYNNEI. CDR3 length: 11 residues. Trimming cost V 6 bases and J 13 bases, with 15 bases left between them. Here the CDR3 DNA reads TGTGCCAGCAGGGGGGTCGGGACACTCACCTTC. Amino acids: CASRGVGTLTF.

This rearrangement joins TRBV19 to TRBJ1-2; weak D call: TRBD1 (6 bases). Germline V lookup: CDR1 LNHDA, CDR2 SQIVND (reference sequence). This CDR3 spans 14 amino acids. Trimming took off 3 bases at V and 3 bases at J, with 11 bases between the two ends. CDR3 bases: TGTGCCAGTAGTATGGGGGGGCGATACTATGGCTACACCTTC. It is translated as CASSMGGRYYGYTF.

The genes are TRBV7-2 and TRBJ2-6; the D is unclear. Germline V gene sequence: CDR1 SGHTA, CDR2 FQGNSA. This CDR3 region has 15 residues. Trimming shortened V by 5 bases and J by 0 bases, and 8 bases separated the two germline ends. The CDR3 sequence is CASSLRSSGANVLTF. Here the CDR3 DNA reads TGTGCCAGCAGCCTGAGAAGCTCTGGGGCCAACGTCCTGACTTTC.

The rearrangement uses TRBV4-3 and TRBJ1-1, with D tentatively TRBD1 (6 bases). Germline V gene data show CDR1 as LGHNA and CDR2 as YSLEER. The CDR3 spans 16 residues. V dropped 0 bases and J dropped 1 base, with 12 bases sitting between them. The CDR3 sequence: CASSQDGAGANTEAFF. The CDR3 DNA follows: TGCGCCAGCAGCCAAGATGGGGCGGGGGCGAACACTGAAGCTTTCTTT.

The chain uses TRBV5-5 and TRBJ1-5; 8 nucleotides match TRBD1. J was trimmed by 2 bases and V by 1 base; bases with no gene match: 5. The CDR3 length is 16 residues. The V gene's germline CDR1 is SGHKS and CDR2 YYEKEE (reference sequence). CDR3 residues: CASSLQGANGNQPQHF. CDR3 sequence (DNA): TGTGCCAGCAGCTTGCAGGGGGCGAATGGCAATCAGCCCCAGCATTTT.

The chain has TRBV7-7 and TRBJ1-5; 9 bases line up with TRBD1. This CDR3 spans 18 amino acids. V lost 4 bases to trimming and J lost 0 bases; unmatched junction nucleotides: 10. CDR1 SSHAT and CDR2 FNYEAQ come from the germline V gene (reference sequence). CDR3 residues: CASSSVTGGQGSNQPQHF. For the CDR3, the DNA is TGTGCCAGCAGCTCGGTGACTGGGGGACAGGGTAGCAATCAGCCCCAGCATTTT.

CDR3 loop: CASSLPPRTGRDEQFF. The CDR3, as DNA: TGTGCCAGCAGCTTACCCCCGAGGACAGGGCGGGATGAGCAGTTCTTC. The chain links TRBV11-2 to TRBJ2-1; TRBD1 agrees at 8 bases. This CDR3 region has 16 residues. The germline CDR1 and CDR2 sequences are SGHAT and FQNNGV. The ends lost 2 bases at V and 8 bases at J; junction bases unmatched: 11.

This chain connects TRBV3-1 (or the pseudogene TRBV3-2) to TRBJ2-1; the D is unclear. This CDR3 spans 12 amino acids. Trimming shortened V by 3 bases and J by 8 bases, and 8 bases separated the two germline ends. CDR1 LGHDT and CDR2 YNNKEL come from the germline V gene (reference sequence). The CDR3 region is CASSQVAHEQFF. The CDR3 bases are TGTGCCAGCAGCCAGGTAGCCCATGAGCAGTTCTTC.

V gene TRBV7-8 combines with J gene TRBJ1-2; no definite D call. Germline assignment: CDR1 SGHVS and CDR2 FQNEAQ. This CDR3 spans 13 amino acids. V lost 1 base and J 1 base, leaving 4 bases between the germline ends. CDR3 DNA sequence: TGTGCCAGCAGCTTAGTACTTAACTATGGCTACACCTTC. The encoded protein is CASSLVLNYGYTF.

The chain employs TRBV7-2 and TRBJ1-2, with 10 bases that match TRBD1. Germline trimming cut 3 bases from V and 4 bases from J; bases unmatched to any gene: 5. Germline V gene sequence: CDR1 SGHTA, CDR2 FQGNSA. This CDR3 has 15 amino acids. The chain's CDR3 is CASSFKGQGSYGYTF. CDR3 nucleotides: TGTGCCAGCAGCTTTAAGGGACAGGGGTCCTATGGCTACACCTTC.

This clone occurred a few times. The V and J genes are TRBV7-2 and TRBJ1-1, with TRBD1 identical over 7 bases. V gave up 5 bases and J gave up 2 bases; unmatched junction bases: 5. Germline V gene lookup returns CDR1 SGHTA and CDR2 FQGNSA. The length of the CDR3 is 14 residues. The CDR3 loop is CASSPTGANTEAFF. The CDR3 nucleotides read TGTGCCAGCAGCCCCACAGGGGCTAACACTGAAGCTTTCTTT.

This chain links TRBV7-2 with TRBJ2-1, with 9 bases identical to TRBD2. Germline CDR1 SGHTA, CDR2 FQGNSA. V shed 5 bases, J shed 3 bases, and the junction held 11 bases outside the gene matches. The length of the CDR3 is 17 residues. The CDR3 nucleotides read TGTGCCAGCAGCCTAGACCTCAGCGGGGGGAGCTACAATGAGCAGTTCTTC. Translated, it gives CASSLDLSGGSYNEQFF.

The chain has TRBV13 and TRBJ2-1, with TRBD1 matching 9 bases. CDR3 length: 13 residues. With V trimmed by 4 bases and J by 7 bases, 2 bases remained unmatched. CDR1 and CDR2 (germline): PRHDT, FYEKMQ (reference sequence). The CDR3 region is CASSYRGLNEQFF. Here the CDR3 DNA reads TGTGCCAGCAGCTACAGGGGGCTTAATGAGCAGTTCTTC.

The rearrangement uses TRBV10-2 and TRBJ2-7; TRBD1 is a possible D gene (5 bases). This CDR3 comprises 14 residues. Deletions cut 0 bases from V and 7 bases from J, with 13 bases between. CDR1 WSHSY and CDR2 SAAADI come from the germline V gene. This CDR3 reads CASSESRQFLEQYF. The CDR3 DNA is TGCGCCAGCAGTGAGTCCCGACAGTTTTTGGAGCAGTACTTC.

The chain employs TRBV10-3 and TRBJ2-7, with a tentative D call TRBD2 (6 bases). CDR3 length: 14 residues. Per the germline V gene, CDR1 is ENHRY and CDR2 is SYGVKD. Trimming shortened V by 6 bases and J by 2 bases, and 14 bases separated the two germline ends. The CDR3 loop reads CAISRDLVTYEQYF. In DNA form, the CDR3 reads TGTGCCATCAGCCGGGACTTGGTAACCTACGAGCAGTACTTC.

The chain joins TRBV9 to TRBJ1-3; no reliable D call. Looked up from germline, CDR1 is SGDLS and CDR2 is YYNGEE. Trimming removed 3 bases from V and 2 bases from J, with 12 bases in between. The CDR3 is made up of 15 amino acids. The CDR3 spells CASSADSLAGNTIYF. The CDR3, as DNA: TGTGCCAGCAGCGCGGACTCCCTGGCTGGAAACACCATATATTTT.

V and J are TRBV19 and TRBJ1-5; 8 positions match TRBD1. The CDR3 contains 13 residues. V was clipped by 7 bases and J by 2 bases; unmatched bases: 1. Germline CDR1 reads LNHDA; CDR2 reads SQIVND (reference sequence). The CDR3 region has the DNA TGTGCCAGTAAGGACAGGGGCAATCAGCCCCAGCATTTT. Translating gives CASKDRGNQPQHF.

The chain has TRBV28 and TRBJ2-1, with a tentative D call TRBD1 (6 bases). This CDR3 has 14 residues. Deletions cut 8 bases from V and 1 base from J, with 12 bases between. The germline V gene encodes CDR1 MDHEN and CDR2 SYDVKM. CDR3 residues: CASSGTNSYNEQFF. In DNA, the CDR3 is TGTGCCAGCTCCGGGACAAATTCCTACAATGAGCAGTTCTTC.

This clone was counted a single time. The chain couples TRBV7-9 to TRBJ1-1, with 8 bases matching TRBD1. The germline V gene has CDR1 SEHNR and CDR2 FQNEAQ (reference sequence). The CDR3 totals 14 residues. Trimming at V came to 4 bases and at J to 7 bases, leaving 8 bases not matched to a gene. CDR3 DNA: TGTGCCAGCAGCTCGGGGACAGGATCGATTGAAGCTTTCTTT. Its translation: CASSSGTGSIEAFF.

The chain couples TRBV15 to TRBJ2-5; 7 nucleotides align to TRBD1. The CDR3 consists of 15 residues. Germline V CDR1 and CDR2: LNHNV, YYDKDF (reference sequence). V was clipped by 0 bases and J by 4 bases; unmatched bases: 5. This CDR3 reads CATSRDHRGLETQYF. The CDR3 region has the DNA TGTGCCACCAGCAGAGACCACAGGGGATTAGAGACCCAGTACTTC.

The CDR3 region has the DNA TGTGCCAGCTCACCAACTGGATCCAGCGCCCGAAAAGCGAACACCGGGGAGCTGTTTTTT. Protein sequence: CASSPTGSSARKANTGELFF. The rearrangement uses TRBV18 and TRBJ2-2; no firm D call. Germline loops: CDR1 KGHSH, CDR2 LQKENI. The CDR3 is 20 amino acids. V shed 2 bases and J shed 0 bases, with 22 bases lying between them.

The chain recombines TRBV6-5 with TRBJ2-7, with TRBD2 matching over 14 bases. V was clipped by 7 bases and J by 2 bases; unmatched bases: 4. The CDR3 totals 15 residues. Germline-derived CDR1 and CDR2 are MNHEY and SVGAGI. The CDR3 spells CASTRLAGGTYEQYF. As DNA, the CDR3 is TGTGCCAGCACCAGACTAGCGGGGGGGACCTACGAGCAGTACTTC.